Each of the 15 T cell receptor beta chains below was sequenced from the same sample in a study of vaccination effects on CD4 cells after COVID-19. This table comes from immunoSEQ multiplex PCR, and its TCRdb copy is limited to in-frame clones, with some not included. The sample has over 25,000 clones, around 75% seen once; the top ten hold 20% to 25%. Antigen-specific CD4+ T cells expanded by the ViraFEST assay with viral peptide pools were then sequenced. When less than 11 days of culture had elapsed, CD4+ T cells were isolated. Vaccinated recipients, who were negative for nucleocapsid antibodies, had no history of SARS-CoV-2 infection. Their recognized antigens are unknown. The sequenced sample was CD4+ T cells from PBMCs cultured with HCoV-NL63 spike peptides, obtained before COVID-19 vaccination. The receptors originated from a human donor who received a COVID-19 vaccine.

V is TRBV18 and J is TRBJ1-1; no firm D call. The CDR3 sequence is 18 residues long. Trimming took off 2 bases at V and 0 bases at J, with 19 bases between the two ends. Germline CDR1 KGHSH, CDR2 LQKENI. The CDR3 region is CASSPYWLGSAMNTEAFF. The CDR3, as DNA: TGTGCCAGCTCACCATACTGGCTAGGTTCAGCCATGAACACTGAAGCTTTCTTT. The full variable domain, with the rest looked up from reference TRBV18 and TRBJ1-1, is NAGVMQNPRHLVRRRGQEARLRCSPMKGHSHVYWYRQLPEEGLKFMVYLQKENIIDESGMPKERFSAEFPKEGPSILRIQQVVRGDSAAYFCASSPYWLGSAMNTEAFFGQGTRLTVV.

The chain couples TRBV6-5 to TRBJ2-7; D is perhaps TRBD1 or TRBD2 (5 bases each). CDR1 and CDR2 (germline): MNHEY, SVGAGI. The CDR3 runs to 14 residues. V was trimmed by 6 bases and J by 4 bases, leaving 16 bases between them. CDR3 bases: TGTGCCAGCAGCAGGACGGGGCCGGGGTACGAGCAGTACTTC. Its protein product is CASSRTGPGYEQYF.

The chain combines TRBV3-1 (or the pseudogene TRBV3-2) with TRBJ2-1; D unclear. The CDR3 is made up of 11 amino acids. V gave up 3 bases and J gave up 10 bases, with 7 bases separating them. Germline CDR1 is LGHDT and CDR2 is YNNKEL (reference sequence). The CDR3: CASSQVREQFF. The CDR3 coding sequence is TGTGCCAGCAGCCAGGTACGCGAGCAGTTCTTC.

The chain couples TRBV5-6 to TRBJ2-7; a possible D gene is TRBD2 (7 bases). Trimming removed 0 bases from V and 4 bases from J, with 17 bases in between. There are 16 residues in the CDR3. Germline values: CDR1 SGHDT, CDR2 YYEEEE. The CDR3 here is CASSLEWGGRSYEQYF. The CDR3 nucleotides read TGTGCCAGCAGCTTGGAGTGGGGGGGGCGGTCGTACGAGCAGTACTTC.

The chain's CDR3 is CASSQRGGRAETQYF. CDR3 DNA: TGTGCCAGCAGCCAGCGGGGGGGCCGAGCTGAGACCCAGTACTTC. This chain joins TRBV3-1 (or the pseudogene TRBV3-2) and TRBJ2-5, with 9 bases aligning to TRBD2. The junction had 7 bases not matched to a gene; V was cut back by 3 bases and J by 5 bases. This CDR3 region has 15 residues. The germline V gene has CDR1 LGHDT and CDR2 YNNKEL (reference sequence).

V usage is TRBV30 and J usage is TRBJ1-1; 7 nucleotides line up with TRBD1. CDR3 size: 13 residues. Trimming took 4 bases from V and 5 from J; bases not matched to a gene: 7. Germline lookup yields CDR1 GTSNPN and CDR2 SVGIG (reference sequence). DNA of the CDR3: TGTGCCTGGACTAGACAGGGAGGGACTGAAGCTTTCTTT. Translated: CAWTRQGGTEAFF.

The chain couples TRBV14 to TRBJ1-2; no definite D call. Trimming shortened V by 3 bases and J by 8 bases, and 16 bases separated the two germline ends. CDR3 length equals 14 residues. Germline values: CDR1 SGHDN, CDR2 FVKESK. CDR3 protein: CASSQIWHPWGYTF. In DNA, the CDR3 is TGTGCCAGCAGCCAGATTTGGCACCCCTGGGGCTACACCTTC.

V is TRBV7-2 and J is TRBJ1-1, with a weak D call TRBD1 (6 bases). Germline-derived CDR1 and CDR2 are SGHTA and FQGNSA. The ends were cut back, 5 bases at V and 4 bases at J, with 14 bases in the middle. This CDR3 has 14 residues. The DNA for the CDR3 is TGTGCCAGCAGCACACAGGGAAGAGCCACTGAAGCTTTCTTT. This sequence encodes CASSTQGRATEAFF.

This rearrangement joins TRBV10-3 to TRBJ2-3; TRBD2 agrees at 9 bases. This CDR3 has 14 residues. Germline V gene lookup returns CDR1 ENHRY and CDR2 SYGVKD. The V and J ends lost 4 bases and 3 bases, in that order; junction bases with no gene match: 2. CDR3 bases: TGTGCCATCAGTGCTAGCGGGGTGACAGATACGCAGTATTTT. Encoded protein: CAISASGVTDTQYF.

This clone was counted a few times. This chain joins TRBV6-4 and TRBJ2-2; D remains unclear. The germline V gene has CDR1 MRHNA and CDR2 SNTAGT. The CDR3 is 14 residues long. The V and J ends lost 2 bases and 6 bases respectively, with 10 bases between them. This CDR3 reads CASSDGIESGELFF. The CDR3 DNA follows: TGTGCCAGCAGTGACGGGATTGAGTCCGGGGAGCTGTTTTTT.

The rearrangement joins TRBV5-1 to TRBJ1-3; D uncertain. There are 15 residues in the CDR3. Trimming cost V 3 bases and J 0 bases, with 10 bases left between them. The germline gives CDR1 SGHRS, CDR2 YFSETQ. The CDR3 spells CASSSPADSGNTIYF. CDR3 DNA sequence: TGCGCCAGCAGCTCGCCAGCTGACTCTGGAAACACCATATATTTT.

This chain connects TRBV6-1 to TRBJ2-2; maybe TRBD2 (6 bases). The CDR3 length is 16 residues. CDR1 is MNHNS and CDR2 is SASEGT in the germline V gene. Trimming cost V 2 bases and J 5 bases, with 15 bases left between them. The CDR3 DNA follows: TGTGCCAGCAGTGAACTAGGGAGGATAGGGACCGGGGAGCTGTTTTTT. Translation: CASSELGRIGTGELFF.

The V call is TRBV10-3, the J call TRBJ1-2; TRBD1 aligns across 8 bases. CDR3 size: 15 residues. Germline lookup yields CDR1 ENHRY and CDR2 SYGVKD. V lost 6 bases and J lost 6; bases outside the gene matches: 12. Written as DNA, the CDR3 is TGTGCCATCAGCGCTCCGACCGGACAGGGCCATGGCTACACCTTC. Translation gives CAISAPTGQGHGYTF.

The chain joins TRBV6-6 to TRBJ2-2; TRBD1 matches 10 bases. Unmatched junction bases numbered 0, after V lost 2 bases and J lost 3 bases. Germline V lookup: CDR1 MNHNY, CDR2 SVGAGI (reference sequence). The CDR3 has 15 residues. The CDR3 loop reads CASSYGQGDTGELFF. Written as DNA, the CDR3 is TGTGCCAGCAGTTACGGACAGGGGGACACCGGGGAGCTGTTTTTT.

This clone has more than one count but fewer than ten. The chain combines TRBV29-1 with TRBJ1-1, with unresolved D. Trimming took off 6 bases at V and 1 base at J, with 12 bases between the two ends. Germline CDR1 and CDR2: SQVTM and ANQGSEA. CDR3 size: 13 residues. CDR3 nucleotide sequence: TGCAGCGTCCCGGACGGGTCGAACACTGAAGCTTTCTTT. This codes for CSVPDGSNTEAFF.